The rows below give T cell receptor beta chains drawn from one sample of a study of T cell responses to AZD1222 COVID-19 vaccine. Only in-frame clones appear in the TCRdb table, and some are missing; sequencing was by immunoSEQ multiplex PCR. This sample has 70,000 to 90,000 clones, with under 90% found just once. This specimen consisted of peripheral blood, obtained on day 0 of AZD1222 vaccination. These receptors were obtained from an adult in good health. Each CDR3 is given with its conserved first and last residue. Fields, in order: clone size, D gene, J gene, V gene, CDR3 DNA, CDR3 protein. The D gene is left open where the match is weak. Only part of the rows carry a size: once, few, many, or a class if the clone is expanded.

>-|-|TRBJ1-1|TRBV30
TGTGCCTGGAGTGTGCAGGGCGATGAAGCTTTCTTT
CAWSVQGDEAFF
>-|-|TRBJ2-1|TRBV9
TGTGCCAGCAGCGTTGGGCCGGGTCTAGGGTCCTACAATGAGCAGTTCTTC
CASSVGPGLGSYNEQFF
>-|-|TRBJ1-1|TRBV19
TGTGCCAGTAGTGGGCGGCGGAACACTGAAGCTTTCTTT
CASSGRRNTEAFF
>few|TRBD2|TRBJ2-1|TRBV12-5
TGTGCTAGTGGTCCCCGTACCCTAGCGGGGGGGCATTTATGGGAGCAGTTCTTC
CASGPRTLAGGHLWEQFF
>-|-|TRBJ1-4|TRBV19
TGTGCCAGTAGTACTGTAGGACAGTCAACTAATGAAAAACTGTTTTTT
CASSTVGQSTNEKLFF
>-|-|TRBJ2-7|TRBV7-2
TGTGCCAGCAGCTTACGGAAGGGGGGTTCCTACGAGCAGTACTTC
CASSLRKGGSYEQYF
>-|TRBD2|TRBJ2-3|TRBV6-5
TGTGCCAGCAGTTACGGTGGGGGGGGTGGGACAGATACGCAGTATTTT
CASSYGGGGGTDTQYF
>-|-|TRBJ1-1|TRBV5-6
TGTGCCAGCAGCTTGGTGTCGAACACTGAAGCTTTCTTT
CASSLVSNTEAFF
>-|-|TRBJ2-7|TRBV6-1
TGTGCCAGCAGTGAAACAGGAGACACCTACGAGCAGTACTTC
CASSETGDTYEQYF
>-|TRBD2|TRBJ2-1|TRBV14
TGTGCCAGCAGCCGACTAGCGGGGGGTCACAATGAGCAGTTCTTC
CASSRLAGGHNEQFF
>few|-|TRBJ2-2|TRBV14
TGTGCAACTCGCTGGTCGGGGACCGGGGAGCTGTTTTTT
CATRWSGTGELFF
>-|-|TRBJ1-1|TRBV4-1
TGCGCCAGCAGCCAAGGGGGGGCCACTGAAGCTTTCTTT
CASSQGGATEAFF
>few|-|TRBJ2-1|TRBV3-1/TRBV3-2
TGTGCCAGCAGCCAAGATCGGGGTGGTGAGCAGTTCTTC
CASSQDRGGEQFF
>-|-|TRBJ2-7|TRBV21-1
TGTGCCAGCAGCAAAAGCGGGCGGGAGGGCCTCCGCGAGCAGTACTTC
CASSKSGREGLREQYF
>once|-|TRBJ2-1|TRBV2
TGTGCCAGCAGTGTCTGGGCGTCCTACAATGAGCAGTTCTTC
CASSVWASYNEQFF
>-|-|TRBJ2-6|TRBV3-1/TRBV3-2
TGTGCCAGCAGCCAACTATCCCCAGGGCGACCAGTCGGGGCCAACGTCCTGACTTTC
CASSQLSPGRPVGANVLTF
>-|-|TRBJ1-1|TRBV5-4
TGTGCCAGCAGCTTGGGCCAGCCCATGAACACTGAAGCTTTCTTT
CASSLGQPMNTEAFF
>-|TRBD1|TRBJ1-2|TRBV6-2/TRBV6-3
TGTGCCAGCAGTTACTCCTCCGACGGGGACAGGGGGGGCTATGGCTACACCTTC
CASSYSSDGDRGGYGYTF
>-|TRBD2|TRBJ2-1|TRBV30
TGTGCCTCCTCGACTAGCGGGAGTGTCAATGAGCAGTTCTTC
CASSTSGSVNEQFF
>-|-|TRBJ1-1|TRBV4-2
TGTGCCAGCAGCCAAGAACAGGGTACCACTGAAGCTTTCTTT
CASSQEQGTTEAFF
>-|TRBD2|TRBJ2-1|TRBV14
TGTGCCAGCAGTCGTATAGCGGGAGGAATAAATGAGCAGTTCTTC
CASSRIAGGINEQFF
>-|TRBD1|TRBJ2-3|TRBV4-2
TGTGCCAGCAGCCAAGATTCAGGACAGGGACCAGATACGCAGTATTTT
CASSQDSGQGPDTQYF
>-|TRBD1|TRBJ1-2|TRBV6-4
TGTGCCAGCAGCCTGACAGGGGGATCAGGTGGCTACACCTTC
CASSLTGGSGGYTF
>-|-|TRBJ2-1|TRBV4-3
TGCGCCAGCAGCCCGGGGGTGGTCTTGGAGCGAGACAATGAGCAGTTCTTC
CASSPGVVLERDNEQFF
>-|-|TRBJ1-6|TRBV6-5
TGTGCCAGCTCTTCAACCCCCAATTCACCCCTCCACTTT
CASSSTPNSPLHF